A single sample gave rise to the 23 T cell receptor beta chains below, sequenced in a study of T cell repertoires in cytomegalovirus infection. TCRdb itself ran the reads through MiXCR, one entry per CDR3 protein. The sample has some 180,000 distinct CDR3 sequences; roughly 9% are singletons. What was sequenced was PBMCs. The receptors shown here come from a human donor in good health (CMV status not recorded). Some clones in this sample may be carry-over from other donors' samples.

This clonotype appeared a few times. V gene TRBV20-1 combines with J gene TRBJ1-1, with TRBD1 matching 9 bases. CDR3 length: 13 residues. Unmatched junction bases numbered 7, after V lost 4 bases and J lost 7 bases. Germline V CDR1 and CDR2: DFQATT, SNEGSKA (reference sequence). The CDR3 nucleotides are TGCAGTGCTACGGACAGGGGACCAAGTGAAGCTTTCTTT. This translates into CSATDRGPSEAFF.

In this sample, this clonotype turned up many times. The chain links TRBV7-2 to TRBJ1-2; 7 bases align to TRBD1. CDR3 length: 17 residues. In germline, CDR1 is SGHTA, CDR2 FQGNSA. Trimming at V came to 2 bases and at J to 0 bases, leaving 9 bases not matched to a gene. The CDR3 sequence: CASSLTSDRESNYGYTF. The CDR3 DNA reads TGTGCCAGCAGCTTAACATCCGACAGGGAATCTAACTATGGCTACACCTTC. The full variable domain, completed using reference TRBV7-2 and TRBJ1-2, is GAGVSQSPSNKVTEKGKDVELRCDPISGHTALYWYRQSLGQGLEFLIYFQGNSAPDKSGLPSDRFSAERTGGSVSTLTIQRTQQEDSAVYLCASSLTSDRESNYGYTFGSGTRLTVV.

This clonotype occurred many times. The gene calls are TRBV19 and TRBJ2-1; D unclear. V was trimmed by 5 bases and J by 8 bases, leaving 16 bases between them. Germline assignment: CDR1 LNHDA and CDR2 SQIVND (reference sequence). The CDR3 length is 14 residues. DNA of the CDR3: TGTGCCAGTAGTCAAGGGTGGGTCTCGGATGAGCAGTTCTTC. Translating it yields CASSQGWVSDEQFF.

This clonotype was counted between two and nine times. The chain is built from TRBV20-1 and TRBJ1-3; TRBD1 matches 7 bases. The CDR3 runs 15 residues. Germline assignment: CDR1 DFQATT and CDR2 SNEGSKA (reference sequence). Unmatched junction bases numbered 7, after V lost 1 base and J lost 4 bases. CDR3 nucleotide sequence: TGCAGTGCTAGAGTTCCCCGACAGGGAGGAAACACCATATATTTT. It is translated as CSARVPRQGGNTIYF.

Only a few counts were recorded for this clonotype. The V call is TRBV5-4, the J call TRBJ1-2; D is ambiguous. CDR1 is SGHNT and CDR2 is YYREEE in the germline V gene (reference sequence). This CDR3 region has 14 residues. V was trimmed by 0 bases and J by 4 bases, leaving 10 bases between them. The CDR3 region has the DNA TGTGCCAGCAGCTTGGATCAGGTCGTCTATGGCTACACCTTC. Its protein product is CASSLDQVVYGYTF. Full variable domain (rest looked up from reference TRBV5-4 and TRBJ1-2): ETGVTQSPTHLIKTRGQQVTLRCSSQSGHNTVSWYQQALGQGPQFIFQYYREEENGRGNFPPRFSGLQFPNYSSELNVNALELDDSALYLCASSLDQVVYGYTFGSGTRLTVV.

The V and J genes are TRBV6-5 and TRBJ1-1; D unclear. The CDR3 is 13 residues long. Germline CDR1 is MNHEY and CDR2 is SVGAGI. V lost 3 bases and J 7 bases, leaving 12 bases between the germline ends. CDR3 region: CASSYTTGLEAFF. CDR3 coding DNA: TGTGCCAGCAGTTATACGACCGGACTTGAAGCTTTCTTT.

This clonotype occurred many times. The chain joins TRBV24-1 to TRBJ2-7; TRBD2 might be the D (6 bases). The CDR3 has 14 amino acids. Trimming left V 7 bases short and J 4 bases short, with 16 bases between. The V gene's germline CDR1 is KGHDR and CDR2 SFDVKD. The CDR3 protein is CATSSKRRGYEQYF. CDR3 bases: TGTGCCACCAGCAGCAAGCGGCGGGGTTACGAGCAGTACTTC.

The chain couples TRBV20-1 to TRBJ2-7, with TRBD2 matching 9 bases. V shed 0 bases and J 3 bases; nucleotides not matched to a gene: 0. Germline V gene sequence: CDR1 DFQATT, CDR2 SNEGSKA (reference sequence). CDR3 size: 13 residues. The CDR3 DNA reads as TGCAGTGCTAGAGAACTAGCGGGCTACGAGCAGTACTTC. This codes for CSARELAGYEQYF.

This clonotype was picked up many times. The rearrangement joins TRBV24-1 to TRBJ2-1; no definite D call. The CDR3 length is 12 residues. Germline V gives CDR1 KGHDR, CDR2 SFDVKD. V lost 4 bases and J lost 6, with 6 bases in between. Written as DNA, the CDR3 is TGTGCCACCAGTGAACGTAGCAATGAGCAGTTCTTC. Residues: CATSERSNEQFF.

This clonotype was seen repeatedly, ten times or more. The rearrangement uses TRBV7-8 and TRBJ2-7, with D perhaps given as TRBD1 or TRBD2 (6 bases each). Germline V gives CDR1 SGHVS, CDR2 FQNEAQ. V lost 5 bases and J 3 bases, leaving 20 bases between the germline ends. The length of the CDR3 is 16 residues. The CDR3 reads CASSQSGRGQLYEQYF. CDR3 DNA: TGTGCCAGCAGCCAGAGCGGGCGAGGACAGCTCTACGAGCAGTACTTC.

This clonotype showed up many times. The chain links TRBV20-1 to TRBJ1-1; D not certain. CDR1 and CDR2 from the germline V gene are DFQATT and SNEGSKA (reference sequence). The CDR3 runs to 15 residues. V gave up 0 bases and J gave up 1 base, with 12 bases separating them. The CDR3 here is CSARDIYRGNTEAFF. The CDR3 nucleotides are TGCAGTGCTAGAGACATCTACAGAGGGAACACTGAAGCTTTCTTT.

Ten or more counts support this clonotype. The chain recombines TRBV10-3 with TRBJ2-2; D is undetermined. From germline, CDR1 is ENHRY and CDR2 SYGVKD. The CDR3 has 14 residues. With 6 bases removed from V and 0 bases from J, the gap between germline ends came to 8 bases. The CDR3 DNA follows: TGTGCCATCAGGTCAGAGTCGAACACCGGGGAGCTGTTTTTT. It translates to CAIRSESNTGELFF.

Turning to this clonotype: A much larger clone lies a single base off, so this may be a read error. The CDR3 here is CASSSLPGTGGSRREQYF. The CDR3 DNA reads TGTGCCAGCAGTTCCCTTCCCGGGACAGGGGGATCTCGTCGCGAGCAGTACTTC. The chain couples TRBV27 to TRBJ2-7; 11 nucleotides align to TRBD1. This CDR3 is built from 18 residues. CDR1 MNHEY and CDR2 SMNVEV come from the germline V gene (reference sequence). The trim removed 4 bases at V and 6 bases at J, leaving 17 bases unmatched.

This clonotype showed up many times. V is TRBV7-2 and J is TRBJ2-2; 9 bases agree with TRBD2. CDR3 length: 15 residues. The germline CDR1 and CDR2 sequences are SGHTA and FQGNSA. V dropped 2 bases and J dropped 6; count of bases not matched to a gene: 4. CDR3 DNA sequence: TGTGCCAGCAGCTTACAAGCGGGAGGATCCGGGGAGCTGTTTTTT. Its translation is CASSLQAGGSGELFF.

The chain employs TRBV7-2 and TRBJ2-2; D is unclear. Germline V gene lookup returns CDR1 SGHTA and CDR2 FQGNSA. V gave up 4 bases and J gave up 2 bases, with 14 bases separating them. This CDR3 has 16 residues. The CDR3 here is CASSSLDTFNTGELFF. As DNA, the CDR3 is TGTGCCAGCAGCTCCTTAGACACATTTAACACCGGGGAGCTGTTTTTT.

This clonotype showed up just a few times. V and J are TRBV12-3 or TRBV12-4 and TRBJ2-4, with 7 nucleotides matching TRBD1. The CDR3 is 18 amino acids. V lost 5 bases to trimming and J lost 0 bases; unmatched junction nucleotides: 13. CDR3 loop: CASSPGQLTSLAKNIQYF. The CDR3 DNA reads TGTGCCAGCAGTCCGGGACAGCTGACGAGTTTAGCCAAAAACATTCAGTACTTC.

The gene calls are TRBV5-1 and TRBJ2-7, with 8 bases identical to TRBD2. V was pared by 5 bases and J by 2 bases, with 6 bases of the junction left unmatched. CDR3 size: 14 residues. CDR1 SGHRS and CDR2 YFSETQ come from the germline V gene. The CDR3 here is CASRDTSGAYEQYF. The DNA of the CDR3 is TGCGCCAGCAGAGATACTAGCGGAGCCTACGAGCAGTACTTC.

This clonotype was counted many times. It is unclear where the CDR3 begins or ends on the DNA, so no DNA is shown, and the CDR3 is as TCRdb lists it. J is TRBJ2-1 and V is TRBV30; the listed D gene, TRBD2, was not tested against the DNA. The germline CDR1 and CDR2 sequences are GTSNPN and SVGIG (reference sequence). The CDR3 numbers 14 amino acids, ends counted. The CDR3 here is CAWSVGAGATPAVF.

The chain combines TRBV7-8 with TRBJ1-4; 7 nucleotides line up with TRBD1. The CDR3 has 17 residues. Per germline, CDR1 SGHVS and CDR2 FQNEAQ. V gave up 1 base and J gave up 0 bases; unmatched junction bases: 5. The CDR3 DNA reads TGTGCCAGCAGCTTAGTCCAGGGGGGTACAACTAATGAAAAACTGTTTTTT. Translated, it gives CASSLVQGGTTNEKLFF. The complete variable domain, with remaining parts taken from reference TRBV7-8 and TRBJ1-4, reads GAGVSQSPRYKVAKRGQDVALRCDPISGHVSLFWYQQALGQGPEFLTYFQNEAQLDKSGLPSDRFFAERPEGSVSTLKIQRTQQEDSAVYLCASSLVQGGTTNEKLFFGSGTQLSVL.

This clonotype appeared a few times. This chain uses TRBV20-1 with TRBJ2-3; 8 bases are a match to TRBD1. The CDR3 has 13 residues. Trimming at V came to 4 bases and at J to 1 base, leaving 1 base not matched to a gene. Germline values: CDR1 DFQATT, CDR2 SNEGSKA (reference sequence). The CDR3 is CSAKTGGTDTQYF. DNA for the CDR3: TGCAGTGCTAAGACAGGGGGCACAGATACGCAGTATTTT.

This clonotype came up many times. For the CDR3, the DNA is TGTGCCACCAGTGATTCTGGGAAATTTTCCTACGAGCAGTACTTC. Encoded protein: CATSDSGKFSYEQYF. This rearrangement joins TRBV24-1 to TRBJ2-7; D unresolved. CDR3 size: 15 residues. Germline values: CDR1 KGHDR, CDR2 SFDVKD. Trimming removed 2 bases from V and 1 base from J, with 11 bases in between.

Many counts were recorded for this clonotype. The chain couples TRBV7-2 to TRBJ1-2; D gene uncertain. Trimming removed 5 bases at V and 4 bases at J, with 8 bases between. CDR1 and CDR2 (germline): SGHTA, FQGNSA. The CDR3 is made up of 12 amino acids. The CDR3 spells CASSPPGYGYTF. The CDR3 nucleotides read TGTGCCAGCAGCCCCCCGGGCTATGGCTACACCTTC. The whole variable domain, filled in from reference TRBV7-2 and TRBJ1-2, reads GAGVSQSPSNKVTEKGKDVELRCDPISGHTALYWYRQSLGQGLEFLIYFQGNSAPDKSGLPSDRFSAERTGGSVSTLTIQRTQQEDSAVYLCASSPPGYGYTFGSGTRLTVV.

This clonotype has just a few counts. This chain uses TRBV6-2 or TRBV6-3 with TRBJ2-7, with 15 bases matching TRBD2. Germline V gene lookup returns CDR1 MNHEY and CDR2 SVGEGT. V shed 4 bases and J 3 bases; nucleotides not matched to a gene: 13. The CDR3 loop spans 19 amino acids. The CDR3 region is CASSSNGLAGGTSFYEQYF. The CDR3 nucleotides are TGTGCCAGCAGTTCGAATGGACTAGCGGGGGGGACCTCCTTCTACGAGCAGTACTTC.